Below, 23 T cell receptor beta chains from the same sample are listed, as sequenced in a study of blood T cell repertoires in COVID-19 (dated by TCRdb to the early 2020s). The library was built by means of the immunoSEQ multiplex PCR assay. TCRdb limited this immuneACCESS table to in-frame rearrangements with V and J called. A share of clones is missing; checked studies link under half to unresolved V genes, and the rest is unexplained. The sample contains fewer than 250,000 clones, approximately 87% of them found a single time. The ten largest clones represent approximately 2.6% of the sample. The sample taken for sequencing was peripheral blood. The receptors were sampled from a woman in her seventies with active or convalescent COVID-19.

The gene calls are TRBV5-4 and TRBJ2-2; D unclear. The germline CDR1 and CDR2 sequences are SGHNT and YYREEE (reference sequence). This CDR3 comprises 13 residues. Trimming removed 4 bases from V and 4 bases from J, with 8 bases in between. Here the CDR3 reads CASSTEFTGELFF. The DNA for the CDR3 is TGTGCCAGCAGCACGGAGTTCACCGGGGAGCTGTTTTTT.

The chain carries TRBV4-2 and TRBJ1-1; possible D gene TRBD1, 6 bases. This CDR3 contains 15 residues. CDR1 and CDR2 (germline): LGHNA, YNFKEQ. The germline V and J ends were trimmed by 1 base and 3 bases, with 12 bases remaining between them. Here the CDR3 reads CASSQVQGFDTEAFF. The CDR3 region has the DNA TGTGCCAGCAGCCAAGTCCAGGGGTTTGACACTGAAGCTTTCTTT.

The chain has TRBV19 and TRBJ2-7; the D gene is possibly TRBD1 (5 bases). Germline CDR1 is LNHDA and CDR2 is SQIVND (reference sequence). The V end was cut by 1 base, the J end by 7 bases, with 14 bases between. The CDR3 runs to 14 residues. The CDR3 nucleotides read TGTGCCAGTAGTATAGGCGCAGGGTCAGTTGAGCAGTACTTC. Residues: CASSIGAGSVEQYF.

The V and J genes are TRBV7-8 and TRBJ1-6; D gene unclear. Germline loops: CDR1 SGHVS, CDR2 FQNEAQ. V gave up 5 bases and J gave up 5 bases, with 13 bases separating them. The CDR3 sequence is 15 residues long. CDR3 region: CASSRQMVDNSPLHF. The CDR3 bases are TGTGCCAGCAGCCGCCAAATGGTAGATAATTCACCCCTCCACTTT.

This chain connects TRBV18 to TRBJ1-5; D unclear. The CDR3 has 16 residues. Germline CDR1 is KGHSH and CDR2 is LQKENI. Trimming shortened V by 3 bases and J by 1 base, and 13 bases separated the two germline ends. CDR3 nucleotide sequence: TGTGCCAGCTCACCGGTATCCGGGGTGAGCAATCAGCCCCAGCATTTT. Amino acids: CASSPVSGVSNQPQHF.

The chain has TRBV9 and TRBJ2-3, with 10 bases that match TRBD2. After removal of 4 bases from V and 5 bases from J, the junction contained 13 bases not matched to a gene. This CDR3 comprises 17 residues. CDR1 is SGDLS and CDR2 is YYNGEE in the germline V gene. CDR3 in DNA: TGTGCCAGCAGCTCCCCCAGCGGGGGGGCCTTTAAAGATACGCAGTATTTT. Translating gives CASSSPSGGAFKDTQYF.

This clone was seen only once. This chain joins TRBV18 and TRBJ1-3, with D possibly being TRBD1 (6 bases). The CDR3 loop spans 15 amino acids. The V end lost 4 bases, the J end lost 4 bases, and 14 bases lay between the germline ends. Germline CDR1 is KGHSH and CDR2 is LQKENI. CDR3 in amino acids: CASSLLTGQGNTIYF. The CDR3, as DNA: TGTGCCAGCTCACTACTTACCGGACAGGGAAACACCATATATTTT. The whole variable domain, filled in from reference TRBV18 and TRBJ1-3, reads NAGVMQNPRHLVRRRGQEARLRCSPMKGHSHVYWYRQLPEEGLKFMVYLQKENIIDESGMPKERFSAEFPKEGPSILRIQQVVRGDSAAYFCASSLLTGQGNTIYFGEGSWLTVV.

The chain is built from TRBV5-1 and TRBJ1-1, with D possibly TRBD1 on 6 matching bases. The CDR3 loop spans 16 amino acids. V was trimmed by 1 base and J by 4 bases, leaving 17 bases between them. Germline V gene lookup returns CDR1 SGHRS and CDR2 YFSETQ. Here the CDR3 DNA reads TGCGCCAGCAGCTTGCGGGCCAGGGGCGGAGGCACTGAAGCTTTCTTT. Amino acids: CASSLRARGGGTEAFF.

This chain uses TRBV25-1 with TRBJ1-2; no clear D. The germline gives CDR1 MGHDK, CDR2 SYGVNS. The CDR3 totals 15 residues. Trimming stripped 5 bases from V and 4 bases from J, with 17 bases between. CDR3 sequence (DNA): TGTGCCAGCAGTCCTATGGTCCCCCGATCCTATGGCTACACCTTC. Translation: CASSPMVPRSYGYTF.

This chain uses TRBV11-2 with TRBJ2-7; D might be TRBD2 (6 bases). This CDR3 comprises 14 residues. CDR1 is SGHAT and CDR2 is FQNNGV in the germline V gene. Trimming stripped 4 bases from V and 3 bases from J, with 13 bases between. CDR3 region: CASSSGRGGYEQYF. The DNA of the CDR3 is TGTGCCAGCAGCTCAGGACGGGGAGGCTACGAGCAGTACTTC.

The chain uses TRBV2 and TRBJ1-5; 9 positions match TRBD1. The ends lost 8 bases at V and 4 bases at J; junction bases unmatched: 6. Germline lookup yields CDR1 SNHLY and CDR2 FYNNEI. This CDR3 comprises 14 residues. In DNA form, the CDR3 reads TGTGCCAGCCAGAGGACAGGGGCTAATCAGCCCCAGCATTTT. Amino acids: CASQRTGANQPQHF. The full variable domain, completed using reference TRBV2 and TRBJ1-5, is EPEVTQTPSHQVTQMGQEVILRCVPISNHLYFYWYRQILGQKVEFLVSFYNNEISEKSEIFDDQFSVERPDGSNFTLKIRSTKLEDSAMYFCASQRTGANQPQHFGDGTRLSIL.

This chain connects TRBV30 to TRBJ2-5; 11 bases are a match to TRBD2. CDR1 and CDR2 from the germline V gene are GTSNPN and SVGIG (reference sequence). The CDR3 runs 13 residues. Unmatched junction bases numbered 9, after V lost 6 bases and J lost 9 bases. This CDR3 reads CACTTSGVKAQYF. The CDR3 DNA follows: TGTGCCTGTACGACTAGCGGGGTTAAGGCCCAGTACTTC.

The chain combines TRBV2 with TRBJ1-2; D might be TRBD1 (6 bases). The CDR3 covers 13 residues. V was cut by 4 bases and J by 5 bases, with 11 bases left in between. Germline-derived CDR1 and CDR2 are SNHLY and FYNNEI. For the CDR3, the DNA is TGTGCCAGCAGTGGGAGGACAGTTTATGGCTACACCTTC. This gives the protein CASSGRTVYGYTF.

The chain recombines TRBV29-1 with TRBJ1-5; D is unresolved. CDR1 and CDR2 from the germline V gene are SQVTM and ANQGSEA. Between the trimmed V and J ends, which lost 2 bases and 7 bases, there was a span of 12 bases. This CDR3 has 13 amino acids. DNA of the CDR3: TGCAGCGTTGAAACTTATGGAGGACAGCCCCAGCATTTT. This gives the protein CSVETYGGQPQHF. Combining the CDR3 with reference TRBV29-1 and TRBJ1-5 gives the whole variable domain SAVISQKPSRDICQRGTSLTIQCQVDSQVTMMFWYRQQPGQSLTLIATANQGSEATYESGFVIDKFPISRPNLTFSTLTVSNMSPEDSSIYLCSVETYGGQPQHFGDGTRLSIL.

The chain links TRBV6-1 to TRBJ1-4; D ambiguous. The V gene's germline CDR1 is MNHNS and CDR2 SASEGT. Trimming pared 2 bases from V and 0 bases from J, leaving 10 bases between. The CDR3 covers 16 residues. CDR3 residues: CASSEPRSATNEKLFF. Written as DNA, the CDR3 is TGTGCCAGCAGTGAACCCCGGTCTGCAACTAATGAAAAACTGTTTTTT.

This clone was observed a single time. The rearrangement links TRBV10-3 to TRBJ1-1; D unclear. The CDR3 is made up of 15 amino acids. V lost 0 bases, J lost 5 bases, and 13 bases lay in between. Germline assignment: CDR1 ENHRY and CDR2 SYGVKD. CDR3 loop: CAISESAREDTEAFF. The CDR3 DNA reads TGTGCCATCAGTGAGTCAGCCCGGGAAGATACTGAAGCTTTCTTT.

The chain employs TRBV11-2 and TRBJ1-3; D is uncertain. V gave up 5 bases and J gave up 3 bases, with 5 bases separating them. Germline loops: CDR1 SGHAT, CDR2 FQNNGV. This CDR3 contains 12 residues. The CDR3, as DNA: TGTGCCAGCAGCCCGGTTGGAAACACCATATATTTT. This gives the protein CASSPVGNTIYF. Supplemented by reference TRBV11-2 and TRBJ1-3, the full variable domain reads EAGVAQSPRYKIIEKRQSVAFWCNPISGHATLYWYQQILGQGPKLLIQFQNNGVVDDSQLPKDRFSAERLKGVDSTLKIQPAKLEDSAVYLCASSPVGNTIYFGEGSWLTVV.

The gene calls are TRBV10-3 and TRBJ2-2; unclear D gene. This CDR3 region has 15 residues. Germline CDR1 reads ENHRY; CDR2 reads SYGVKD. Trimming took 1 base from V and 3 from J, leaving 9 bases between them. CDR3 sequence: CAISEWQVDTGELFF. CDR3 nucleotides: TGTGCCATCAGTGAGTGGCAGGTGGACACCGGGGAGCTGTTTTTT.

The rearrangement links TRBV30 to TRBJ1-2; 8 bases align to TRBD1. V dropped 2 bases and J dropped 7; count of bases not matched to a gene: 6. This CDR3 contains 13 residues. The germline CDR1 and CDR2 sequences are GTSNPN and SVGIG (reference sequence). The CDR3 sequence: CAWSLAGGFGYTF. The DNA for the CDR3 is TGTGCCTGGAGTCTGGCAGGGGGCTTTGGCTACACCTTC.

J is TRBJ2-1 and V is TRBV9; TRBD1 aligns across 7 bases. After removal of 4 bases from V and 3 bases from J, the junction contained 7 bases not matched to a gene. Germline-derived CDR1 and CDR2 are SGDLS and YYNGEE. The CDR3 consists of 15 residues. The CDR3 region is CASSLTGQDYNEQFF. For the CDR3, the DNA is TGTGCCAGCAGCCTCACAGGACAGGACTACAATGAGCAGTTCTTC.

The chain recombines TRBV29-1 with TRBJ1-2; no firm D call. The germline V and J ends were trimmed by 3 bases and 9 bases, with 17 bases remaining between them. Germline V lookup: CDR1 SQVTM, CDR2 ANQGSEA. The CDR3 has 13 amino acids. The CDR3 DNA reads TGCAGCGTTGATCCGGGAGGGCGAGTAAGCTACACCTTC. It yields the protein CSVDPGGRVSYTF.

The chain employs TRBV10-3 and TRBJ2-6; D might be TRBD1 (5 bases). CDR1 and CDR2 (germline): ENHRY, SYGVKD. Trimming removed 4 bases from V and 1 base from J, with 14 bases in between. The CDR3 is 17 residues long. The CDR3 DNA is TGTGCCATCAGTGGAAGGGGCCCACTTTCTGGGGCCAACGTCCTGACTTTC. Translating gives CAISGRGPLSGANVLTF.

V usage is TRBV11-2 and J usage is TRBJ2-7, with a possible D match to TRBD2 (6 bases). Germline lookup yields CDR1 SGHAT and CDR2 FQNNGV. CDR3 length: 12 residues. The V and J ends lost 5 bases and 7 bases respectively, with 12 bases between them. Here the CDR3 reads CASSRSGGEQYF. The CDR3, as DNA: TGTGCCAGCAGCCGCAGTGGAGGGGAGCAGTACTTC.